A single T cell receptor beta chain is shown here with its context. As yet, its antigen is unknown. In germline, CDR1 is GTSNPN, CDR2 SVGIG (reference sequence). The V end was cut by 0 bases, the J end by 8 bases, with 14 bases between. The CDR3 contains 14 residues. Assay used: immunoSEQ multiplex PCR; TCRdb lists only in-frame clones, some missing. The data show about 74,000 clones, with about 94% seen just once and 1.5% to 1.7% held by the top ten. The sample originates from a study of cytomegalovirus exposure and HLA in healthy donors. The overall study: The same platform was used for the roughly 130 validation repertoires and the roughly 720 first-cohort repertoires, a later analysis reported.

The study, taken as a whole, reports: Cytomegalovirus association was assigned to some 160 TCR beta chains. Despite most TCR sequences being rare, some public TCRs occurred in many donors.

The TCR was taken from a man aged 18 to 35 in good health and CMV-seropositive. The V call is TRBV30, the J call TRBJ1-5, with D maybe TRBD1 (5 bases). The specimen was PBMCs. CDR3 in DNA: TGTGCCTGGAGTGTTCAGGGTGGTATTAAGCCCCAGCATTTT. Translated: CAWSVQGGIKPQHF.